Listed below are T cell receptor beta chains from one sample, sequenced in a study of blood T cell repertoires in COVID-19. TCRdb's table, derived via immunoSEQ multiplex PCR, lists solely in-frame clones and lacks some. The sample records under 70,000 clones, approximately 90% being singletons. Sequenced input: peripheral blood. These receptors originate from a man aged 50 to 59 with acute or convalescent COVID-19. Each CDR3 is given with its conserved first and last residue. The D gene is left open where the match is weak.

CASSLTGGDGYTF TRBV3-1/TRBV3-2 TRBD1
CASSQATGALYEQYF TRBV4-2 TRBD1
CASSIDRANYGYTF TRBV19 NA
CASRRLKISYEQYF TRBV5-6 NA
CASQQYYEQYF TRBV12-5 NA
CASSQTEGRFWEQYF TRBV18 NA
CASSLTGQYKGPQHF TRBV28 NA
CASSNPSGAENIQYF TRBV5-4 TRBD2
CASSPSGGPFTDTQYF TRBV9 NA
CASSLRQEAYNEQFF TRBV18 NA
CASSNQANTGELFF TRBV6-5 NA
CASSITAASNEKLFF TRBV19 NA
CASSASGLLTYNEQFF TRBV25-1 NA
CASSLGRATNYGYTF TRBV5-4 NA
CASSLSRLVGTDTQYF TRBV5-4 NA
CASSQAIQAHEQYF TRBV3-1/TRBV3-2 NA
CASGPFIREQFF TRBV12-5 NA
CATSAVPTGGNTGELFF TRBV24-1 TRBD1
CASSTGTSGSNPYEQYF TRBV7-8 TRBD2
CSVEDLRDRVRVYGYTF TRBV29-1 TRBD1
CASSLAGQMGWEETQYF TRBV7-9 NA
CAWSVDRGFGYTF TRBV30 TRBD1
CASSEWRVNTEAFF TRBV6-1 NA
CASSGTSYNEQFF TRBV7-3 TRBD2
CASSPDGDTEAFF TRBV18 NA
CASLQAGHYGYTF TRBV19 NA
CATSDGDSNYGYTF TRBV24-1 TRBD1
CAWSSDRGQEAFF TRBV30 TRBD1
CASSLTPPTGAYNEQFF TRBV28 NA
CASSQLADTQYF TRBV5-4 TRBD2
CASSELPGGSYGYTF TRBV2 TRBD1
CASSQVGPLDTQYF TRBV4-1 NA
CAWSPGGSNQPQHF TRBV30 NA
CASSVDRGSPLHF TRBV10-1 NA
CASRAGVNPSLSGANVLTF TRBV28 NA
CASTLDTLAKNIQYF TRBV21-1 NA
CASSLRDRVMTEAFF TRBV4-1 TRBD1
CASSPGGNGAFF TRBV6-5 TRBD1
CASSQRGLNTEAFF TRBV3-1/TRBV3-2 NA
CASSYRQGFTGELFF TRBV6-5 NA
CASSPPGGGGETQYF TRBV28 NA
CASSLVGRSGANVLTF TRBV5-6 NA
CATRVEKLFF TRBV6-5 NA
CASSQRPNTEAFF TRBV4-1 NA
CASTIHRTSGSPLHF TRBV19 NA
CASSSKSGTYNEQFF TRBV7-2 NA
CASTQRSGAGYEQYF TRBV6-5 NA
CASSPLGRTGRAFF TRBV27 TRBD1
CASSLAKGQNWEQETQYF TRBV5-1 TRBD1
CASSPSIAGAGLYF TRBV3-1/TRBV3-2 TRBD2
CASSVSGAVGYTF TRBV19 NA
CASSTRTGGADGYTF TRBV28 TRBD1
CASSQGGRNNSPLHF TRBV3-1/TRBV3-2 NA
CATSETGAPNEKLFF TRBV24-1 TRBD1
CASSFVPEGPNEQFF TRBV28 NA